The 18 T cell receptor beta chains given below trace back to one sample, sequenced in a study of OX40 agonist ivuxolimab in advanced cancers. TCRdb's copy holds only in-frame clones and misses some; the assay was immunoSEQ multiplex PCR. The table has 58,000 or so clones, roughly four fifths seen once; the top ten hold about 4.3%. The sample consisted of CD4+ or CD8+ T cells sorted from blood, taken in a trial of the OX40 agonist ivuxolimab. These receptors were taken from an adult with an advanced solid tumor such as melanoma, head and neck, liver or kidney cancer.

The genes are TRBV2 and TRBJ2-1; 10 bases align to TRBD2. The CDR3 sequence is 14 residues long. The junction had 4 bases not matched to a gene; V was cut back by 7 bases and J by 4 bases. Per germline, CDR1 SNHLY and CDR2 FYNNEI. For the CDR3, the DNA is TGTGCCAGCATTCAAGCGGGAGGGTACAATGAGCAGTTCTTC. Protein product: CASIQAGGYNEQFF. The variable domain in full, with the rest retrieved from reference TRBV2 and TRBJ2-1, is EPEVTQTPSHQVTQMGQEVILRCVPISNHLYFYWYRQILGQKVEFLVSFYNNEISEKSEIFDDQFSVERPDGSNFTLKIRSTKLEDSAMYFCASIQAGGYNEQFFGPGTRLTVL.

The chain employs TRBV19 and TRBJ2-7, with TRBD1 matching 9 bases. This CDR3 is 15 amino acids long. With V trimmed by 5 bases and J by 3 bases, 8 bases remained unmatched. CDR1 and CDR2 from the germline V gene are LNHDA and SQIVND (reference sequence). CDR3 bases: TGTGCCAGTAGTCCCCGGGACAGGGCGGGCTACGAGCAGTACTTC. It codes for CASSPRDRAGYEQYF.

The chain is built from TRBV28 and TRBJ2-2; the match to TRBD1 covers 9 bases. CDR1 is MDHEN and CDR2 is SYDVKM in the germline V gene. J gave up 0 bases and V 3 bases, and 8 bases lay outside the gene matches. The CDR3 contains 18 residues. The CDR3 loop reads CASSFWGQGLANTGELFF. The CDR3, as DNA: TGTGCCAGCAGTTTCTGGGGACAGGGACTCGCGAACACCGGGGAGCTGTTTTTT.

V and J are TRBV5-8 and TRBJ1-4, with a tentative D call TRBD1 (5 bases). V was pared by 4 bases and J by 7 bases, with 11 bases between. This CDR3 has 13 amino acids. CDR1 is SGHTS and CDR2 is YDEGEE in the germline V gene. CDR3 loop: CASSPGVVEKLFF. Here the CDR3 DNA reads TGTGCCAGCAGCCCGGGGGTAGTTGAAAAACTGTTTTTT.

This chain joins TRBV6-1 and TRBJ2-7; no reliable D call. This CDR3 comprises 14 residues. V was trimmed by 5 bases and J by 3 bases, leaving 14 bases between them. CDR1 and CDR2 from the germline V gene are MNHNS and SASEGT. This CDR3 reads CASSNRAPGYEQYF. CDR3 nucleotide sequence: TGTGCCAGCAGTAACCGGGCCCCGGGCTACGAGCAGTACTTC.

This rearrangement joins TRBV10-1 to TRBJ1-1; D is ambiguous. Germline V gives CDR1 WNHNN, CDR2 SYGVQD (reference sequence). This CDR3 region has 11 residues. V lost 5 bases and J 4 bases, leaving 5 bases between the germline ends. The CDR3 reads CASSHTTEAFF. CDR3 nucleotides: TGCGCCAGCAGTCATACCACTGAAGCTTTCTTT.

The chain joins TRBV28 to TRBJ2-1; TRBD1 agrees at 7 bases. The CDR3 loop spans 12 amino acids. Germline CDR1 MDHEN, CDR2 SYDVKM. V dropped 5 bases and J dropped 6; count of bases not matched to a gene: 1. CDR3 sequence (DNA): TGTGCCAGCAGTACAGGGGTCAATGAGCAGTTCTTC. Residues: CASSTGVNEQFF.

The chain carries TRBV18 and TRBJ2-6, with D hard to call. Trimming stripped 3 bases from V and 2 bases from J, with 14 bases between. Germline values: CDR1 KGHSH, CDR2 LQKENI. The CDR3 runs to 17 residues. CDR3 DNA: TGTGCCAGCTCACCGTTGCCCGTTGTGACTGGGGCCAACGTCCTGACTTTC. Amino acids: CASSPLPVVTGANVLTF.

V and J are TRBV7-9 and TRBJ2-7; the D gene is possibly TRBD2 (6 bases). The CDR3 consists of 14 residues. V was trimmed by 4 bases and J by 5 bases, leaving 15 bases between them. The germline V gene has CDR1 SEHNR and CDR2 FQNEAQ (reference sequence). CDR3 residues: CASSSNRRGHEQYF. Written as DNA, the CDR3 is TGTGCCAGCAGCTCCAATAGGAGGGGTCACGAGCAGTACTTC.

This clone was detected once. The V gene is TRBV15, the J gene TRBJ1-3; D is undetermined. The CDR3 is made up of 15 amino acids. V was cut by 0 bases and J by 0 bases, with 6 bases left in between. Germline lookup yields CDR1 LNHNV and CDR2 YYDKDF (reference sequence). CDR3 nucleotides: TGTGCCACCAGCAGAGATTTAAGCTCTGGAAACACCATATATTTT. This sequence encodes CATSRDLSSGNTIYF.

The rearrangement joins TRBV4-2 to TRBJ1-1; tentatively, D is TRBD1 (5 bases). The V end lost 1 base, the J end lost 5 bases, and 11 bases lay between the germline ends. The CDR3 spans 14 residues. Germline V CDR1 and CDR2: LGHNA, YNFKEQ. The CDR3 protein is CASSQAGRVTEAFF. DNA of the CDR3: TGTGCCAGCAGCCAAGCAGGGAGGGTGACTGAAGCTTTCTTT.

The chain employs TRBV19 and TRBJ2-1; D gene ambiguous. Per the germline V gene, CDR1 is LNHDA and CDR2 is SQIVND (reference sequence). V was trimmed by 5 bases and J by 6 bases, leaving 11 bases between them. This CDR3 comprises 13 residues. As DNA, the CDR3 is TGTGCCAGTAGTGCTCTAGATTTCAATGAGCAGTTCTTC. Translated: CASSALDFNEQFF.

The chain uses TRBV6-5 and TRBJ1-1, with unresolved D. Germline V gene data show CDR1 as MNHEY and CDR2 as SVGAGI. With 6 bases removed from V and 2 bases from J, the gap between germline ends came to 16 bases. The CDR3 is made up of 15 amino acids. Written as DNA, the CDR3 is TGTGCCAGCAGCAGTTCGGAGGATCACAACACTGAAGCTTTCTTT. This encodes CASSSSEDHNTEAFF.

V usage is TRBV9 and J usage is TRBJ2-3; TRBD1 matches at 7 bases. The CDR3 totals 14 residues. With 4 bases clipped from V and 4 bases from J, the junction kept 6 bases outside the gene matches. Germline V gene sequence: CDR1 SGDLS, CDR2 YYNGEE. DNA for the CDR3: TGTGCCAGCAGCACTACAGGGGAGCCAGATACGCAGTATTTT. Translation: CASSTTGEPDTQYF.

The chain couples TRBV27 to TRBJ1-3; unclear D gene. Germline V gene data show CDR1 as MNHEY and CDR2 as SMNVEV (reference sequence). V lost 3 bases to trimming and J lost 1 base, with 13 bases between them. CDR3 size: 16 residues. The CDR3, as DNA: TGTGCCAGCAGTTTCCCCCCAGTTGCGTCTGGAAACACCATATATTTT. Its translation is CASSFPPVASGNTIYF.

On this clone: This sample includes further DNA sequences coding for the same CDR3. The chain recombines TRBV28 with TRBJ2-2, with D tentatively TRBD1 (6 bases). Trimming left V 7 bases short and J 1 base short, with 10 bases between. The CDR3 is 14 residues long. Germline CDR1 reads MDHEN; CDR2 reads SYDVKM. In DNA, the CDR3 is TGTGCCAGCACCTCGGGACAGAACACCGGGGAGCTGTTTTTT. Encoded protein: CASTSGQNTGELFF.

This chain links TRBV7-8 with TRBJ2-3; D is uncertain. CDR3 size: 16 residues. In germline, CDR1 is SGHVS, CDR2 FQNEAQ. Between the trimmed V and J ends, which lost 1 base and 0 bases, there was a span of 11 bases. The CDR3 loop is CASSLDHILSTDTQYF. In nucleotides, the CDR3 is TGTGCCAGCAGCTTAGATCACATACTTAGCACAGATACGCAGTATTTT.

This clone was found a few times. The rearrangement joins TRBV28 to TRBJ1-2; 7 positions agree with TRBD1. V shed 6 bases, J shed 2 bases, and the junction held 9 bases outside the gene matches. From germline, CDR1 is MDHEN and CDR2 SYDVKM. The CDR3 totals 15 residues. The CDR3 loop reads CASRGAGGGNYGYTF. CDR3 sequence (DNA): TGTGCCAGCAGGGGAGCCGGAGGGGGCAACTATGGCTACACCTTC.